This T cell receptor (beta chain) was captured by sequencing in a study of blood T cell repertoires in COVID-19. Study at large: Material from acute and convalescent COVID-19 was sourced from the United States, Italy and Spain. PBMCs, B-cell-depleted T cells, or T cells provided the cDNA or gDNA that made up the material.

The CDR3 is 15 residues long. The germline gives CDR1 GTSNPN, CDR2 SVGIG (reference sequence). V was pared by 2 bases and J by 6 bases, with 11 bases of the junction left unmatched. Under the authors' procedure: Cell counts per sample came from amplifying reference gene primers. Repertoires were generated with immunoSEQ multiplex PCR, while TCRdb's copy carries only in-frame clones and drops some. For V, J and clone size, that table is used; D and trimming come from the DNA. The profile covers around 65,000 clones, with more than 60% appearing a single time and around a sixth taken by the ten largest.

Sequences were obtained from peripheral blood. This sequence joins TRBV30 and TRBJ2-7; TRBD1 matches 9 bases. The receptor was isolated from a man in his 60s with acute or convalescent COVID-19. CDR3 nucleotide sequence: TGTGCCTGGAGTCCCAGGGACAGGGTGAGAGGCGAGCAGTACTTC. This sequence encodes CAWSPRDRVRGEQYF.